These 27 T cell receptor beta chains share one sample of origin, sequenced in a study of PD-L1 blockade in urothelial cancer. Method: immunoSEQ multiplex PCR; TCRdb's copy keeps in-frame clones and lacks some. The data show 50,000 to 65,000 clones, with over 70% seen just once and about 5.3% held by the top ten. The source material was PBMCs, sampled around atezolizumab (anti-PD-L1) treatment. These receptor sequences come from a man in his forties or fifties with urothelial cancer.

This clone was recorded only once. This chain links TRBV7-9 with TRBJ2-5; D is unclear. The CDR3 is 11 residues long. Trimming removed 4 bases at V and 7 bases at J, with 7 bases between. Germline values: CDR1 SEHNR, CDR2 FQNEAQ (reference sequence). The CDR3 DNA is TGTGCCAGCAGCTCCCCCGGGACCCAGTACTTC. It is translated as CASSSPGTQYF.

The chain employs TRBV15 and TRBJ2-5; D might be TRBD1 (6 bases). In germline, CDR1 is LNHNV, CDR2 YYDKDF (reference sequence). Trimming removed 4 bases at V and 5 bases at J, with 17 bases between. This CDR3 has 15 amino acids. The CDR3 DNA is TGTGCCACCAGCAAGGGTGGACAGCTGGGGGAGACCCAGTACTTC. Protein: CATSKGGQLGETQYF.

The DNA of the CDR3 is TGTGCCAGCAGTGCAGGGGGTGCCCAGTACGAGCAGTACTTC. Translating gives CASSAGGAQYEQYF. The chain is built from TRBV28 and TRBJ2-7, with 7 bases aligning to TRBD1. V shed 5 bases, J shed 4 bases, and the junction held 8 bases outside the gene matches. Germline CDR1 MDHEN, CDR2 SYDVKM. The CDR3 totals 14 residues.

This clone was observed a single time. The chain uses TRBV5-1 and TRBJ2-3, with 11 bases aligning to TRBD2. J was trimmed by 0 bases and V by 0 bases; bases with no gene match: 3. CDR1 SGHRS and CDR2 YFSETQ come from the germline V gene. There are 17 residues in the CDR3. CDR3 protein: CASSLALAGGSTDTQYF. In DNA form, the CDR3 reads TGCGCCAGCAGCTTGGCCTTAGCGGGAGGGAGCACAGATACGCAGTATTTT. Full variable domain (remainder filled in from reference TRBV5-1 and TRBJ2-3): KAGVTQTPRYLIKTRGQQVTLSCSPISGHRSVSWYQQTPGQGLQFLFEYFSETQRNKGNFPGRFSGRQFSNSRSEMNVSTLELGDSALYLCASSLALAGGSTDTQYFGPGTRLTVL.

This clone was found a few times. V is TRBV30 and J is TRBJ2-5; D is unclear. V was cut by 2 bases and J by 4 bases, with 14 bases left in between. The CDR3 consists of 14 residues. Germline-derived CDR1 and CDR2 are GTSNPN and SVGIG (reference sequence). The chain's CDR3 is CAWSTPTKSETQYF. The DNA of the CDR3 is TGTGCCTGGAGTACCCCGACAAAGTCAGAGACCCAGTACTTC. The whole variable domain, remainder taken from reference TRBV30 and TRBJ2-5, is SQTIHQWPATLVQPVGSPLSLECTVEGTSNPNLYWYRQAAGRGLQLLFYSVGIGQISSEVPQNLSASRPQDRQFILSSKKLLLSDSGFYLCAWSTPTKSETQYFGPGTRLLVL.

This chain uses TRBV19 with TRBJ1-1, with D unclear. V dropped 3 bases and J dropped 5 bases, with 13 bases sitting between them. Germline V gives CDR1 LNHDA, CDR2 SQIVND (reference sequence). The CDR3 is made up of 14 amino acids. CDR3 sequence: CASSMVGRRTEAFF. In DNA, the CDR3 is TGTGCCAGTAGTATGGTGGGGAGGAGGACTGAAGCTTTCTTT. Combining the CDR3 with reference TRBV19 and TRBJ1-1 gives the whole variable domain DGGITQSPKYLFRKEGQNVTLSCEQNLNHDAMYWYRQDPGQGLRLIYYSQIVNDFQKGDIAEGYSVSREKKESFPLTVTSAQKNPTAFYLCASSMVGRRTEAFFGQGTRLTVV.

This clone was recorded a few times. The CDR3 DNA follows: TGTGCCAGCAGCCAGGGGCAGGGGACTGAAGCTTTCTTT. Translating gives CASSQGQGTEAFF. The chain combines TRBV4-2 with TRBJ1-1; possible D gene TRBD1, 6 bases. Deletions cut 3 bases from V and 5 bases from J, with 10 bases between. From germline, CDR1 is LGHNA and CDR2 YNFKEQ. CDR3 length: 13 amino acids.

The V gene is TRBV30, the J gene TRBJ2-4; a possible D gene is TRBD1 (5 bases). The germline V gene encodes CDR1 GTSNPN and CDR2 SVGIG (reference sequence). CDR3 size: 14 residues. Trimming shortened V by 0 bases and J by 4 bases, and 10 bases separated the two germline ends. The DNA for the CDR3 is TGTGCCTGGAGTGTTAGGGGCCCTAAAAACATTCAGTACTTC. Its protein product is CAWSVRGPKNIQYF.

The gene calls are TRBV7-2 and TRBJ1-1, with a possible D match to TRBD1 (6 bases). Trimming pared 5 bases from V and 10 bases from J, leaving 17 bases between. This CDR3 contains 13 residues. Per the germline V gene, CDR1 is SGHTA and CDR2 is FQGNSA. CDR3 nucleotide sequence: TGTGCCAGCAGCCCAGGGGTGGAACGGGGAGCTTTCTTT. Protein sequence: CASSPGVERGAFF.

The genes are TRBV5-1 and TRBJ1-1; 11 bases map to TRBD1. Trimming removed 5 bases from V and 4 bases from J; junction bases left unmatched: 10. Germline V CDR1 and CDR2: SGHRS, YFSETQ. This CDR3 has 16 amino acids. The CDR3 DNA sequence: TGCGCCAGCAGAGACCAGGACAGGGGGCGGACCACTGAAGCTTTCTTT. It encodes CASRDQDRGRTTEAFF.

V usage is TRBV28 and J usage is TRBJ2-4; no clear D gene. V was trimmed by 3 bases and J by 2 bases, leaving 8 bases between them. The CDR3 is 14 amino acids. The germline V gene has CDR1 MDHEN and CDR2 SYDVKM. The CDR3 loop is CASSFGSPKNIQYF. CDR3 DNA sequence: TGTGCCAGCAGTTTTGGCTCCCCCAAAAACATTCAGTACTTC.

The chain recombines TRBV11-2 with TRBJ2-7; unclear D gene. The CDR3 has 11 residues. Looked up from germline, CDR1 is SGHAT and CDR2 is FQNNGV. Trimming removed 8 bases at V and 2 bases at J, with 7 bases between. The DNA for the CDR3 is TGTGCCAGCGCGGCGACCTACGAGCAGTACTTC. Its protein product is CASAATYEQYF.

The chain uses TRBV14 and TRBJ2-7; the match to TRBD2 covers 9 bases. V lost 3 bases and J lost 5; bases outside the gene matches: 11. The CDR3 totals 16 residues. Germline-derived CDR1 and CDR2 are SGHDN and FVKESK. The DNA of the CDR3 is TGTGCCAGCAGCCACCGAGTAGCGGGAGAAGGAGACGAGCAGTACTTC. Its protein is CASSHRVAGEGDEQYF.

The gene calls are TRBV6-5 and TRBJ1-3, with D unresolved. Germline V gene data show CDR1 as MNHEY and CDR2 as SVGAGI. The CDR3 runs 14 residues. Trimming took off 8 bases at V and 9 bases at J, with 20 bases between the two ends. In DNA form, the CDR3 reads TGTGCCAGCGCGACGGGAGGTCCCGAGGGCACCATATATTTT. It is translated as CASATGGPEGTIYF.

The rearrangement joins TRBV11-2 to TRBJ1-1; D call uncertain. Trimming stripped 0 bases from V and 1 base from J, with 12 bases between. CDR1 is SGHAT and CDR2 is FQNNGV in the germline V gene. The length of the CDR3 is 16 residues. The CDR3 DNA follows: TGTGCCAGCAGCTTAGAGTTCGTGCAGGAGAACACTGAAGCTTTCTTT. As protein: CASSLEFVQENTEAFF. Full variable domain (rest looked up from reference TRBV11-2 and TRBJ1-1): EAGVAQSPRYKIIEKRQSVAFWCNPISGHATLYWYQQILGQGPKLLIQFQNNGVVDDSQLPKDRFSAERLKGVDSTLKIQPAKLEDSAVYLCASSLEFVQENTEAFFGQGTRLTVV.

This sequence joins TRBV11-2 and TRBJ2-7, with 14 positions matching TRBD2. V lost 5 bases, J lost 5 bases, and 8 bases stayed unmatched. The CDR3 has 16 amino acids. In germline, CDR1 is SGHAT, CDR2 FQNNGV. CDR3 DNA sequence: TGTGCCAGCAGCACGCGGATGACTAGCGGGAGGGACGAGCAGTACTTC. Protein: CASSTRMTSGRDEQYF. The whole variable domain, filled in from reference TRBV11-2 and TRBJ2-7, reads EAGVAQSPRYKIIEKRQSVAFWCNPISGHATLYWYQQILGQGPKLLIQFQNNGVVDDSQLPKDRFSAERLKGVDSTLKIQPAKLEDSAVYLCASSTRMTSGRDEQYFGPGTRLTVT.

This rearrangement joins TRBV7-2 to TRBJ1-4; TRBD1 aligns across 11 bases. The germline V gene has CDR1 SGHTA and CDR2 FQGNSA. V was clipped by 5 bases and J by 10 bases; unmatched bases: 9. The CDR3 totals 15 residues. The CDR3 coding sequence is TGTGCCAGCAGCGCAGTTGGGACAGGGGGGGTAAAACTGTTTTTT. Its protein is CASSAVGTGGVKLFF.

The gene calls are TRBV9 and TRBJ2-1; the match to TRBD2 covers 12 bases. With V trimmed by 7 bases and J by 8 bases, 7 bases remained unmatched. The germline CDR1 and CDR2 sequences are SGDLS and YYNGEE. This CDR3 contains 14 residues. CDR3 region: CASAPSGRDDEQFF. CDR3 DNA: TGTGCCAGCGCCCCTAGCGGGAGGGACGATGAGCAGTTCTTC.

This chain uses TRBV9 with TRBJ2-7; 7 positions agree with TRBD2. CDR1 is SGDLS and CDR2 is YYNGEE in the germline V gene. The CDR3 has 14 amino acids. The trim removed 3 bases at V and 0 bases at J, leaving 3 bases unmatched. CDR3 in DNA: TGTGCCAGCAGCGGGGGAGGGTTCTCCTACGAGCAGTACTTC. Protein product: CASSGGGFSYEQYF.

This chain links TRBV4-1 with TRBJ2-6, with a weak D call TRBD2 (6 bases). Trimming shortened V by 0 bases and J by 1 base, and 16 bases separated the two germline ends. The germline CDR1 and CDR2 sequences are MGHRA and YSYEKL. This CDR3 is built from 19 residues. CDR3 in amino acids: CASSQDSRGIGSGANVLTF. Here the CDR3 DNA reads TGCGCCAGCAGCCAAGACTCTCGGGGGATAGGTTCTGGGGCCAACGTCCTGACTTTC.

The rearrangement links TRBV9 to TRBJ1-3; D is uncertain. Germline lookup yields CDR1 SGDLS and CDR2 YYNGEE. This CDR3 spans 16 amino acids. V was trimmed by 0 bases and J by 4 bases, leaving 14 bases between them. The CDR3 region is CASSVGHSGGGNTIYF. CDR3 coding DNA: TGTGCCAGCAGCGTAGGCCACTCCGGCGGGGGAAACACCATATATTTT. Supplemented by reference TRBV9 and TRBJ1-3, the full variable domain reads DSGVTQTPKHLITATGQRVTLRCSPRSGDLSVYWYQQSLDQGLQFLIQYYNGEERAKGNILERFSAQQFPDLHSELNLSSLELGDSALYFCASSVGHSGGGNTIYFGEGSWLTVV.

This chain uses TRBV5-1 with TRBJ1-2, with 9 nucleotides matching TRBD1. The CDR3 is 14 amino acids. V shed 0 bases, J shed 10 bases, and the junction held 7 bases outside the gene matches. Germline-derived CDR1 and CDR2 are SGHRS and YFSETQ. The CDR3 region is CASSLDGTGTDYTF. The CDR3 region has the DNA TGCGCCAGCAGCTTGGACGGGACAGGGACTGACTACACCTTC.

The V and J genes are TRBV18 and TRBJ2-3; 8 positions agree with TRBD1. Germline trimming cut 7 bases from V and 11 bases from J; bases unmatched to any gene: 5. The length of the CDR3 is 11 residues. Germline assignment: CDR1 KGHSH and CDR2 LQKENI. The CDR3 reads CASLTGTGQYF. The CDR3 DNA reads as TGTGCCAGCTTAACCGGGACAGGGCAGTATTTT.

The rearrangement uses TRBV11-3 and TRBJ2-7, with D hard to call. The CDR3 loop spans 12 amino acids. Trimming took 0 bases from V and 7 from J, leaving 7 bases between them. CDR1 is SGHNT and CDR2 is YENEEA in the germline V gene. In DNA form, the CDR3 reads TGTGCCAGCAGCTTAGACAGTGTGGAGCAGTACTTC. Protein: CASSLDSVEQYF.

The chain has TRBV7-2 and TRBJ2-7, with 7 bases that match TRBD1. The germline gives CDR1 SGHTA, CDR2 FQGNSA. Trimming took 5 bases from V and 1 from J; bases not matched to a gene: 8. This CDR3 spans 15 amino acids. The CDR3 DNA reads as TGTGCCAGCAGCCTAACAGGGGCCCCTTCCTACGAGCAGTACTTC. Protein sequence: CASSLTGAPSYEQYF. Supplemented by reference TRBV7-2 and TRBJ2-7, the full variable domain reads GAGVSQSPSNKVTEKGKDVELRCDPISGHTALYWYRQSLGQGLEFLIYFQGNSAPDKSGLPSDRFSAERTGGSVSTLTIQRTQQEDSAVYLCASSLTGAPSYEQYFGPGTRLTVT.

This sequence joins TRBV5-1 and TRBJ1-1; D is unclear. CDR3 length equals 14 residues. CDR1 is SGHRS, CDR2 YFSETQ, per germline. V shed 0 bases and J shed 5 bases, with 11 bases lying between them. The CDR3 loop is CASSLAPTETEAFF. Written as DNA, the CDR3 is TGCGCCAGCAGCTTGGCCCCGACGGAGACTGAAGCTTTCTTT.

J is TRBJ1-1 and V is TRBV18; 10 bases are shared with TRBD1. V was pared by 7 bases and J by 5 bases, with 7 bases of the junction left unmatched. Germline CDR1 and CDR2: KGHSH and LQKENI. This CDR3 region has 14 residues. The CDR3 region has the DNA TGTGCCAGCTACGAGACAGGGGGCAAAACTGAAGCTTTCTTT. Encoded protein: CASYETGGKTEAFF.